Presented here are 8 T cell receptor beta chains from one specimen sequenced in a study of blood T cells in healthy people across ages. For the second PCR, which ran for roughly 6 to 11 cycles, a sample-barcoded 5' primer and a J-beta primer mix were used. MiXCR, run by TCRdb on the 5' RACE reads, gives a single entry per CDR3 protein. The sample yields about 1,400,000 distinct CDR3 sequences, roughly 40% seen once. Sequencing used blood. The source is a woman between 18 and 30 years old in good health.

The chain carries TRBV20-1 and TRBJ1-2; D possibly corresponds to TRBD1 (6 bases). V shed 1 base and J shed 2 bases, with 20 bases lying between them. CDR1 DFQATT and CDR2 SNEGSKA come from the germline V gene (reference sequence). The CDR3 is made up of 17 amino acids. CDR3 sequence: CSARGRFYRDLNYGYTF. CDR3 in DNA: TGCAGTGCTAGAGGCCGATTCTACAGGGATTTGAACTATGGCTACACCTTC.

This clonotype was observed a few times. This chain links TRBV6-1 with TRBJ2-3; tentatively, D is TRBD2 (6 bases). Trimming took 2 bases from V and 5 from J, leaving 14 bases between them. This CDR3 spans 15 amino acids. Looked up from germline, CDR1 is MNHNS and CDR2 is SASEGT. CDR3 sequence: CASSEPLRGGDTQYF. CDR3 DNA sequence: TGTGCCAGCAGTGAACCCCTGCGGGGAGGAGATACGCAGTATTTT.

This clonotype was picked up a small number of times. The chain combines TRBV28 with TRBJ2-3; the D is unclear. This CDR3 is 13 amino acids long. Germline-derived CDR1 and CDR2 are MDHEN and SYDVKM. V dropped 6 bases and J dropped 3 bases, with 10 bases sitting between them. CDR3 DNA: TGTGCCAGCAGCCTCATAACGACAGATACGCAGTATTTT. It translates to CASSLITTDTQYF.

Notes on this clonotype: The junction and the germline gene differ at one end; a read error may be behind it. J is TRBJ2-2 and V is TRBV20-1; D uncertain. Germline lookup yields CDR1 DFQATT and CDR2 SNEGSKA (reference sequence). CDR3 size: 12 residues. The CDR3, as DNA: TGCAGTGCTAGAAGCCGCACCGGAGAGCTGTTTTTT. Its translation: CSARSRTGELFF.

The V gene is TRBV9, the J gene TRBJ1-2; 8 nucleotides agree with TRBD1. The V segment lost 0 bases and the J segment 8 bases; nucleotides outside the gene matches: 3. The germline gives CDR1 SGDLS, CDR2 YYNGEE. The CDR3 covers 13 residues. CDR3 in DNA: TGTGCCAGCAGCGTAGGACAGGGGCGAGGCTACACCTTC. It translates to CASSVGQGRGYTF.

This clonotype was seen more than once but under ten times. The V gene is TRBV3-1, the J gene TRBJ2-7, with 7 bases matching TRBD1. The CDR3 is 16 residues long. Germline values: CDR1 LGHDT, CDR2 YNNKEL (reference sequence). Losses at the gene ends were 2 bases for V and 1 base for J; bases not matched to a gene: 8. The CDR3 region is CASSQTFNRGSYEQYF. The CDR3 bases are TGTGCCAGCAGCCAAACCTTCAACAGGGGATCCTACGAGCAGTACTTC.

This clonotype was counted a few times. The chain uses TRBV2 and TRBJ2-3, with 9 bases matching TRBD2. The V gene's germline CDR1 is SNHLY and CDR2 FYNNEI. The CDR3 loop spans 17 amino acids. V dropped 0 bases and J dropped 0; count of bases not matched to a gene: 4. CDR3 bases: TGTGCCAGCAGTGAAGCATCTAGCGGGACTAGCACAGATACGCAGTATTTT. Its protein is CASSEASSGTSTDTQYF.

CDR3 loop: CASSPADGSYGYTF. The CDR3 DNA reads TGCGCCAGCAGCCCCGCAGATGGTAGCTATGGCTACACCTTC. V gene TRBV4-1 combines with J gene TRBJ1-2; D unresolved. Germline CDR1 is MGHRA and CDR2 is YSYEKL. The CDR3 is 14 residues long. V was cut by 4 bases and J by 4 bases, with 13 bases left in between.